This entry describes one T cell receptor (beta chain). The iRepertoire nested amplicon-rescue multiplex PCR amplified TCR alpha and beta CDR3s from RNA. One entry per CDR3 protein results from TCRdb running MiXCR on the multiplex PCR reads. Among 300,000 to 450,000 distinct CDR3 sequences, around 38% were seen once, and the ten largest hold more than 10%. The data were taken from a study of glioma-infiltrating T cells. J was trimmed by 5 bases and V by 1 base; bases with no gene match: 16. Germline loops: CDR1 DFQATT, CDR2 SNEGSKA (reference sequence). CDR3 length equals 17 residues. The V call is TRBV20-1, the J call TRBJ2-7, with TRBD2 matching 8 bases. This TCR derives from a human donor with low-grade glioma or glioblastoma, undergoing nonglioma brain surgery, or in good health (not recorded which). Sequencing used glioma tissue, nonneoplastic brain tissue, or PBMCs (not recorded which). The CDR3 nucleotides are TGCAGTGCTAGAGCTCTGGGGACTAGAGGGGAATCCCACGAGCAGTACTTC. Protein: CSARALGTRGESHEQYF.